Below are 23 T cell receptor beta chains sequenced from a single sample in a study of cytomegalovirus exposure and HLA in healthy donors. The study ran its PCR with 60 Vbeta and 13 Jbeta primers. Data came from immunoSEQ multiplex PCR; TCRdb stores just in-frame clones and leaves some out. The data show some 190,000 clones, roughly 78% seen once. Sequencing used PBMCs. The receptor set was obtained from a woman aged 25 to 39 in good health and CMV-seronegative.

The chain recombines TRBV6-1 with TRBJ1-1; perhaps TRBD1 as D (5 bases). Germline V gives CDR1 MNHNS, CDR2 SASEGT. The CDR3 covers 15 residues. V was cut by 2 bases and J by 1 base, with 11 bases left in between. In DNA form, the CDR3 reads TGTGCCAGCAGTGAATTGACAGTAGCGAACACTGAAGCTTTCTTT. Translation: CASSELTVANTEAFF.

The chain links TRBV2 to TRBJ2-1; 10 bases match TRBD2. The CDR3 contains 15 residues. Germline loops: CDR1 SNHLY, CDR2 FYNNEI. V was clipped by 3 bases and J by 3 bases; unmatched bases: 2. This CDR3 is CASSERLAGYNEQFF. The CDR3 nucleotides read TGTGCCAGCAGTGAGAGACTAGCGGGCTACAATGAGCAGTTCTTC.

The chain is built from TRBV4-3 and TRBJ2-7, with TRBD1 matching over 8 bases. Germline assignment: CDR1 LGHNA and CDR2 YSLEER. The CDR3 has 13 amino acids. Trimming removed 5 bases from V and 5 bases from J; junction bases left unmatched: 5. The CDR3 protein is CASSERQGHEQYF. Here the CDR3 DNA reads TGCGCCAGCAGCGAGAGACAGGGGCACGAGCAGTACTTC.

The V and J genes are TRBV9 and TRBJ2-5, with 7 nucleotides matching TRBD1. The germline gives CDR1 SGDLS, CDR2 YYNGEE. This CDR3 has 15 residues. J gave up 3 bases and V 4 bases, and 9 bases lay outside the gene matches. The CDR3 bases are TGTGCCAGCAGCCCTCATAACACAGGGGAAGAGACCCAGTACTTC. The encoded protein is CASSPHNTGEETQYF.

This clone was seen only a few times. The chain combines TRBV6-6 with TRBJ2-7; TRBD1 might be the D (6 bases). Trimming removed 6 bases from V and 0 bases from J, with 15 bases in between. Germline-derived CDR1 and CDR2 are MNHNY and SVGAGI (reference sequence). This CDR3 is built from 15 residues. Written as DNA, the CDR3 is TGTGCCAGCAGGGAGACCGGACAGATCTCCTACGAGCAGTACTTC. It codes for CASRETGQISYEQYF.

The CDR3 sequence: CASELRARGITDTQYF. CDR3 bases: TGTGCCAGTGAGCTCCGGGCCAGGGGAATCACAGATACGCAGTATTTT. The chain employs TRBV19 and TRBJ2-3, with D possibly being TRBD1 (6 bases). The CDR3 extends over 16 amino acids. Germline lookup yields CDR1 LNHDA and CDR2 SQIVND (reference sequence). Trimming cost V 8 bases and J 2 bases, with 20 bases left between them.

This clone was found a few times. The rearrangement joins TRBV7-9 to TRBJ1-3; no reliable D call. Looked up from germline, CDR1 is SEHNR and CDR2 is FQNEAQ (reference sequence). The length of the CDR3 is 16 residues. The V and J ends lost 5 bases and 0 bases respectively, with 14 bases between them. Written as DNA, the CDR3 is TGTGCCAGCAGCCCTCGAGGAGTTAGCTCTGGAAACACCATATATTTT. It translates to CASSPRGVSSGNTIYF.

The table lists this clone with a count of one. The gene calls are TRBV30 and TRBJ1-2; 11 bases are a match to TRBD1. V lost 5 bases, J lost 4 bases, and 3 bases stayed unmatched. The CDR3 is 13 amino acids. CDR1 is GTSNPN and CDR2 is SVGIG in the germline V gene (reference sequence). The chain's CDR3 is CAWGTGGGYGYTF. The CDR3 bases are TGTGCCTGGGGGACAGGGGGGGGCTATGGCTACACCTTC.

V and J are TRBV2 and TRBJ2-2; D may be TRBD1 (5 bases). Germline lookup yields CDR1 SNHLY and CDR2 FYNNEI. This CDR3 contains 14 residues. V was trimmed by 4 bases and J by 5 bases, leaving 11 bases between them. The CDR3 bases are TGTGCCAGCAGTGGTAAGACAGTGACCGGGGAGCTGTTTTTT. Its translation: CASSGKTVTGELFF. The complete variable domain, with remaining parts taken from reference TRBV2 and TRBJ2-2, reads EPEVTQTPSHQVTQMGQEVILRCVPISNHLYFYWYRQILGQKVEFLVSFYNNEISEKSEIFDDQFSVERPDGSNFTLKIRSTKLEDSAMYFCASSGKTVTGELFFGEGSRLTVL.

This clone was seen a handful of times. The chain joins TRBV6-1 to TRBJ1-5, with D unclear. This CDR3 region has 15 residues. Germline loops: CDR1 MNHNS, CDR2 SASEGT. The V end lost 2 bases, the J end lost 4 bases, and 12 bases lay between the germline ends. The CDR3 sequence: CASSESGGYNQPQHF. The CDR3 region has the DNA TGTGCCAGCAGTGAATCGGGCGGGTATAATCAGCCCCAGCATTTT.

This clone was observed a few times. J is TRBJ2-5 and V is TRBV7-2; 9 bases map to TRBD2. This CDR3 region has 15 residues. Looked up from germline, CDR1 is SGHTA and CDR2 is FQGNSA. Trimming cost V 5 bases and J 5 bases; bases outside gene matches: 9. CDR3 DNA: TGTGCCAGCAGCCCCCAGCGGGGGGAAGGGGAGACCCAGTACTTC. This encodes CASSPQRGEGETQYF. Filled out from reference TRBV7-2 and TRBJ2-5, the complete variable domain reads GAGVSQSPSNKVTEKGKDVELRCDPISGHTALYWYRQSLGQGLEFLIYFQGNSAPDKSGLPSDRFSAERTGGSVSTLTIQRTQQEDSAVYLCASSPQRGEGETQYFGPGTRLLVL.

The chain couples TRBV2 to TRBJ2-7; TRBD2 matches at 7 bases. Germline V gene lookup returns CDR1 SNHLY and CDR2 FYNNEI. The CDR3 totals 13 residues. Losses at the gene ends were 7 bases for V and 7 bases for J; bases not matched to a gene: 10. CDR3 in DNA: TGTGCCAGCAACTGGGACGCCGGGGGGGAGCAGTACTTC. Amino acid sequence: CASNWDAGGEQYF.

The J gene is TRBJ2-1, the V gene TRBV7-7; 9 bases are a match to TRBD2. Germline V gene sequence: CDR1 SSHAT, CDR2 FNYEAQ (reference sequence). Unmatched junction bases numbered 5, after V lost 2 bases and J lost 6 bases. The CDR3 covers 15 residues. CDR3 nucleotides: TGTGCCAGCAGCTTATCCGCTAGCGGGACCAATGAGCAGTTCTTC. Protein sequence: CASSLSASGTNEQFF. Full variable domain (outside the CDR3, taken from reference TRBV7-7 and TRBJ2-1): GAGVSQSPRYKVTKRGQDVTLRCDPISSHATLYWYQQALGQGPEFLTYFNYEAQPDKSGLPSDRFSAERPEGSISTLTIQRTEQRDSAMYRCASSLSASGTNEQFFGPGTRLTVL.

The chain carries TRBV5-1 and TRBJ1-6, with 8 positions matching TRBD1. Germline CDR1 reads SGHRS; CDR2 reads YFSETQ. V lost 4 bases, J lost 8 bases, and 8 bases stayed unmatched. The CDR3 is 15 residues long. The DNA for the CDR3 is TGCGCCAGCAGCACCGGACAGGGAATCGATTCACCCCTCCACTTT. This gives the protein CASSTGQGIDSPLHF.

The chain combines TRBV25-1 with TRBJ2-3; TRBD1 agrees at 8 bases. V shed 5 bases, J shed 6 bases, and the junction held 4 bases outside the gene matches. This CDR3 is built from 13 residues. Germline CDR1 MGHDK, CDR2 SYGVNS. The CDR3 sequence is CASSLRQGDTQYF. Here the CDR3 DNA reads TGTGCCAGCAGTCTCCGACAGGGGGATACGCAGTATTTT.

The rearrangement links TRBV30 to TRBJ2-2; the D gene is possibly TRBD2 (5 bases). Per germline, CDR1 GTSNPN and CDR2 SVGIG (reference sequence). CDR3 length: 15 amino acids. Between the trimmed V and J ends, which lost 3 bases and 9 bases, there was a span of 20 bases. The CDR3 spells CAWSVGYQRTRELFF. For the CDR3, the DNA is TGTGCCTGGAGCGTTGGATATCAGCGGACCCGGGAGCTGTTTTTT.

The chain couples TRBV5-6 to TRBJ2-7; 7 nucleotides align to TRBD1. With 0 bases clipped from V and 5 bases from J, the junction kept 5 bases outside the gene matches. CDR3 length: 14 residues. CDR1 is SGHDT, CDR2 YYEEEE, per germline. CDR3 region: CASSLGQGPDEQYF. In DNA form, the CDR3 reads TGTGCCAGCAGCTTGGGACAGGGTCCCGACGAGCAGTACTTC.

This clone was recorded once. The V gene is TRBV5-1, the J gene TRBJ1-1, with D tentatively TRBD1 (5 bases). In germline, CDR1 is SGHRS, CDR2 YFSETQ. The CDR3 length is 12 residues. Trimming took off 8 bases at V and 4 bases at J, with 12 bases between the two ends. The CDR3 reads CASSSGVTEAFF. The CDR3 DNA reads TGCGCCAGTTCATCGGGGGTCACTGAAGCTTTCTTT. The full variable domain, rest sourced from reference TRBV5-1 and TRBJ1-1, is KAGVTQTPRYLIKTRGQQVTLSCSPISGHRSVSWYQQTPGQGLQFLFEYFSETQRNKGNFPGRFSGRQFSNSRSEMNVSTLELGDSALYLCASSSGVTEAFFGQGTRLTVV.

This clone has just a few counts. The chain carries TRBV19 and TRBJ1-1; D is undetermined. V dropped 4 bases and J dropped 4 bases, with 10 bases sitting between them. The length of the CDR3 is 13 residues. Germline V gene lookup returns CDR1 LNHDA and CDR2 SQIVND (reference sequence). Here the CDR3 DNA reads TGTGCCAGTAGTACCTGGGGAGTCACTGAAGCTTTCTTT. Its protein product is CASSTWGVTEAFF. Drawing the rest from reference TRBV19 and TRBJ1-1, the complete variable domain is DGGITQSPKYLFRKEGQNVTLSCEQNLNHDAMYWYRQDPGQGLRLIYYSQIVNDFQKGDIAEGYSVSREKKESFPLTVTSAQKNPTAFYLCASSTWGVTEAFFGQGTRLTVV.

V gene TRBV7-2 combines with J gene TRBJ2-7; 11 nucleotides line up with TRBD1. CDR1 is SGHTA, CDR2 FQGNSA, per germline. CDR3 length equals 15 residues. The ends lost 6 bases at V and 3 bases at J; junction bases unmatched: 7. DNA of the CDR3: TGTGCCAGCAGAGGGGACAGGGGGGTTTTCTACGAGCAGTACTTC. This sequence encodes CASRGDRGVFYEQYF.

The chain combines TRBV27 with TRBJ1-2; 9 positions agree with TRBD1. Germline V gene data show CDR1 as MNHEY and CDR2 as SMNVEV (reference sequence). This CDR3 has 16 amino acids. V dropped 0 bases and J dropped 4; count of bases not matched to a gene: 6. The CDR3 coding sequence is TGTGCCAGCAGTTTATCCGGGACAGGGAACCTCTATGGCTACACCTTC. This encodes CASSLSGTGNLYGYTF.

In its sample, this clone was seen a few times. CDR3 in DNA: TGTGCCAGCAGTCCGGGACAGCACTATGGCTACACCTTC. This sequence encodes CASSPGQHYGYTF. This chain joins TRBV6-5 and TRBJ1-2; 7 nucleotides match TRBD1. From germline, CDR1 is MNHEY and CDR2 SVGAGI. Trimming removed 5 bases from V and 3 bases from J; junction bases left unmatched: 3. The CDR3 is 13 amino acids.

The chain combines TRBV7-9 with TRBJ2-2; 10 bases fit TRBD2. Germline CDR1 reads SEHNR; CDR2 reads FQNEAQ (reference sequence). V shed 6 bases, J shed 6 bases, and the junction held 10 bases outside the gene matches. The CDR3 length is 16 residues. As DNA, the CDR3 is TGTGCCAGCAGAAAACTAGCGGGGATCGACGCCGGGGAGCTGTTTTTT. As protein: CASRKLAGIDAGELFF.